One and the same sample provided the 15 T cell receptor beta chains below, sequenced in a study of early stage breast cancer tumors. Sequenced by immunoSEQ multiplex PCR; TCRdb stores in-frame clones only, minus some. The repertoire includes about 36,000 clones, around 70% of them detected once, and approximately 7% sits in the top ten. The sequencing input was blood. These receptors were taken from a person in their sixties or seventies with breast cancer.

The V call is TRBV9, the J call TRBJ2-7; TRBD2 agrees at 10 bases. CDR1 is SGDLS, CDR2 YYNGEE, per germline. V dropped 0 bases and J dropped 5; count of bases not matched to a gene: 11. This CDR3 spans 17 amino acids. CDR3 protein: CASSVGSGGPGRHEQYF. CDR3 DNA: TGTGCCAGCAGCGTAGGTAGCGGGGGGCCCGGCCGTCACGAGCAGTACTTC.

The gene calls are TRBV6-5 and TRBJ1-2; 8 bases are a match to TRBD1. V gave up 2 bases and J gave up 4 bases; unmatched junction bases: 3. Germline V lookup: CDR1 MNHEY, CDR2 SVGAGI. This CDR3 contains 14 residues. CDR3 protein: CASSYAGQGYGYTF. The CDR3 nucleotides are TGTGCCAGCAGTTACGCCGGACAGGGCTATGGCTACACCTTC.

The rearrangement uses TRBV28 and TRBJ2-7; 10 bases agree with TRBD2. Germline CDR1 reads MDHEN; CDR2 reads SYDVKM. The CDR3 is made up of 14 amino acids. Trimming at V came to 7 bases and at J to 7 bases, leaving 10 bases not matched to a gene. DNA for the CDR3: TGTGCCAGCACCCCGAGGACTAGCGGTTGGGAGCAGTACTTC. It specifies CASTPRTSGWEQYF.

The DNA for the CDR3 is TGTGCCAGCAGTTTCCCAGCAGGGGTAAAGGGAACTGAAGCTTTCTTT. It translates to CASSFPAGVKGTEAFF. V is TRBV6-6 and J is TRBJ1-1; D is possibly TRBD1 (6 bases). This CDR3 is 16 amino acids long. Germline values: CDR1 MNHNY, CDR2 SVGAGI (reference sequence). Trimming stripped 4 bases from V and 5 bases from J, with 20 bases between.

This chain joins TRBV28 and TRBJ2-3; no definite D call. Germline V gives CDR1 MDHEN, CDR2 SYDVKM. Trimming left V 7 bases short and J 5 bases short, with 13 bases between. CDR3 length equals 13 residues. The CDR3 protein is CASTPSWGDTQYF. CDR3 DNA: TGTGCCAGCACCCCCTCGTGGGGAGATACGCAGTATTTT.

This chain's CDR3 is CASSTPNTEAFF. CDR3 DNA sequence: TGTGCCAGCTCAACCCCCAACACTGAAGCTTTCTTT. The rearrangement links TRBV18 to TRBJ1-1; D uncertain. V was shortened by 5 bases and J by 2 bases, with 6 bases between the two germline ends. In germline, CDR1 is KGHSH, CDR2 LQKENI. The CDR3 spans 12 residues. Variable domain in full (rest from reference TRBV18 and TRBJ1-1): NAGVMQNPRHLVRRRGQEARLRCSPMKGHSHVYWYRQLPEEGLKFMVYLQKENIIDESGMPKERFSAEFPKEGPSILRIQQVVRGDSAAYFCASSTPNTEAFFGQGTRLTVV.

CDR3: CASSSGTGFGEQFF. CDR3 coding DNA: TGTGCCAGCAGTTCGGGGACAGGGTTCGGTGAGCAGTTCTTC. The chain carries TRBV6-5 and TRBJ2-1; TRBD1 agrees at 9 bases. Germline-derived CDR1 and CDR2 are MNHEY and SVGAGI. The junction had 7 bases not matched to a gene; V was cut back by 4 bases and J by 9 bases. The CDR3 is made up of 14 amino acids.

This chain joins TRBV29-1 and TRBJ2-1; 9 nucleotides align to TRBD1. Trimming at V came to 6 bases and at J to 0 bases, leaving 6 bases not matched to a gene. CDR3 length: 15 residues. The germline CDR1 and CDR2 sequences are SQVTM and ANQGSEA. CDR3 sequence reads: CSVRGTGSSYNEQFF. CDR3 coding DNA: TGCAGCGTCCGAGGGACAGGGAGCTCCTACAATGAGCAGTTCTTC.

The J gene is TRBJ1-1, the V gene TRBV4-1, with unresolved D. The CDR3 is 14 residues long. Trimming took off 0 bases at V and 6 bases at J, with 11 bases between the two ends. Germline CDR1 MGHRA, CDR2 YSYEKL. CDR3 nucleotides: TGCGCCAGCAGCCAAGATCCTGTCTCCTCTGAAGCTTTCTTT. Translating it yields CASSQDPVSSEAFF.

This clone was detected only once. V is TRBV10-3 and J is TRBJ2-7; D ambiguous. The CDR3 length is 15 residues. With 2 bases removed from V and 0 bases from J, the gap between germline ends came to 11 bases. Germline V CDR1 and CDR2: ENHRY, SYGVKD. The CDR3 sequence is CAISEGPRSSYEQYF. The CDR3 DNA reads TGTGCCATCAGTGAGGGACCCCGTAGCTCCTACGAGCAGTACTTC.

V usage is TRBV6-6 and J usage is TRBJ1-6, with 10 bases that match TRBD1. Germline-derived CDR1 and CDR2 are MNHNY and SVGAGI (reference sequence). V lost 0 bases to trimming and J lost 10 bases; unmatched junction nucleotides: 3. The CDR3 sequence is 15 residues long. CDR3 amino acids: CASSYSGTGESPLHF. The CDR3 DNA reads TGTGCCAGCAGTTACTCAGGGACAGGGGAATCACCCCTCCACTTT.

The V and J genes are TRBV9 and TRBJ2-7, with 8 bases identical to TRBD2. CDR3 length: 14 residues. CDR1 and CDR2 (germline): SGDLS, YYNGEE. V lost 0 bases to trimming and J lost 6 bases; unmatched junction nucleotides: 5. The DNA for the CDR3 is TGTGCCAGCAGCGTAGAAAGCGGGAGCCCCGAGCAGTACTTC. Protein product: CASSVESGSPEQYF.

The chain uses TRBV5-1 and TRBJ2-7, with D unclear. CDR1 is SGHRS, CDR2 YFSETQ, per germline. V was cut by 2 bases and J by 5 bases, with 8 bases left in between. The CDR3 covers 12 residues. The CDR3 sequence is CASSLVGNEQYF. The CDR3, as DNA: TGCGCCAGCAGCTTAGTTGGGAACGAGCAGTACTTC.

The V call is TRBV30, the J call TRBJ1-1, with unresolved D. The CDR3 has 11 residues. Germline loops: CDR1 GTSNPN, CDR2 SVGIG (reference sequence). V dropped 4 bases and J dropped 5 bases, with 8 bases sitting between them. In DNA form, the CDR3 reads TGTGCCTGGAAAGGATGGACTGAAGCTTTCTTT. Its protein is CAWKGWTEAFF. Together with reference TRBV30 and TRBJ1-1, the CDR3 gives the full variable domain: SQTIHQWPATLVQPVGSPLSLECTVEGTSNPNLYWYRQAAGRGLQLLFYSVGIGQISSEVPQNLSASRPQDRQFILSSKKLLLSDSGFYLCAWKGWTEAFFGQGTRLTVV.

This sequence joins TRBV5-1 and TRBJ1-2; TRBD1 aligns across 8 bases. The germline gives CDR1 SGHRS, CDR2 YFSETQ. This CDR3 is built from 17 residues. V shed 4 bases, J shed 4 bases, and the junction held 15 bases outside the gene matches. The CDR3: CASSLGTGLQVIYGYTF. In DNA form, the CDR3 reads TGCGCCAGCAGCCTCGGGACAGGTCTACAAGTAATCTATGGCTACACCTTC.